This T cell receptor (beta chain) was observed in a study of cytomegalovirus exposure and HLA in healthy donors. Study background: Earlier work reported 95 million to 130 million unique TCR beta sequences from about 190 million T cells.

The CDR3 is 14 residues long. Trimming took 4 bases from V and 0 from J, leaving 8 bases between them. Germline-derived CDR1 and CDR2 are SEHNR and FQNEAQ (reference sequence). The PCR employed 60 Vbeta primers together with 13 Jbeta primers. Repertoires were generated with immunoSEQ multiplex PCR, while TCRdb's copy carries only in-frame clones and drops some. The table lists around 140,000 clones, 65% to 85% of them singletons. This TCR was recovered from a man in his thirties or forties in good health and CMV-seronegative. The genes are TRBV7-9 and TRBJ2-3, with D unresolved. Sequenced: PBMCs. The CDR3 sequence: CASSSLQSTDTQYF. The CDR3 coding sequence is TGTGCCAGCAGCTCCCTACAGAGCACAGATACGCAGTATTTT.